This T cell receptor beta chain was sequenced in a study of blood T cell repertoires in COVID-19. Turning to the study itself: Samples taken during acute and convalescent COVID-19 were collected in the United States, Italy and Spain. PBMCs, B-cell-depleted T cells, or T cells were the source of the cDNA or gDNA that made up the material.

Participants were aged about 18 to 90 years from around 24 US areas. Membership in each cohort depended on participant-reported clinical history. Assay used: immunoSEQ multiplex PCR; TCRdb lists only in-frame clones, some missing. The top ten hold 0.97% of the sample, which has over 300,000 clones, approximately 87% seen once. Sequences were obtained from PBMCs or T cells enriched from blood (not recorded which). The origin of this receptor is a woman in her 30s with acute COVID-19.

CDR3 amino acids: CASSSRAGAGSTGELFF. DNA of the CDR3: TGTGCCAGCAGCTCCCGGGCGGGGGCAGGGAGCACCGGGGAGCTGTTTTTT. This chain joins TRBV7-6 and TRBJ2-2, with D possibly TRBD2 on 7 matching bases. With 4 bases removed from V and 4 bases from J, the gap between germline ends came to 19 bases. Germline V gene data show CDR1 as SGHVS and CDR2 as FNYEAQ. The CDR3 consists of 17 residues.